This T cell receptor beta chain is from a study of OX40 agonist ivuxolimab in advanced cancers. Study-wide background: People in dose escalation had one of these cancers: hepatocellular carcinoma, melanoma, renal cell or head and neck cancer. With a range of roughly 23 to 79, age averaged approximately 55 years, and 70% to 85% were male.

In germline, CDR1 is MNHNS, CDR2 SASEGT. V gave up 8 bases and J gave up 3 bases, with 11 bases separating them. This CDR3 has 12 amino acids. TCRdb keeps only in-frame clones here, not all; method: immunoSEQ multiplex PCR. The data hold over 65,000 clones, with nearly 90% observed a single time. Sampling of blood occurred at baseline, cycle 4 day 1, and cycle 7 day 1. The sample was CD4+ or CD8+ T cells sorted from blood, taken in a trial of the OX40 agonist ivuxolimab. The V call is TRBV6-1, the J call TRBJ2-7; a possible D gene is TRBD2 (5 bases). The receptor was derived from an adult with an advanced solid tumor such as melanoma, head and neck, liver or kidney cancer. CDR3 DNA: TGTGCCAGCGGACTCGGTAGCTACGAGCAGTACTTC. It specifies CASGLGSYEQYF.